The clone carrying this T cell receptor beta chain showed up just a few times. Its antigen is as yet unknown. This sample was taken from a study of cytomegalovirus exposure and HLA in healthy donors. Study-wide findings and caveats: Some public TCRs appeared in many individuals, while most sequences were rare.

This CDR3 contains 12 residues. Trimming took 10 bases from V and 0 from J, leaving 7 bases between them. Per germline, CDR1 ENHRY and CDR2 SYGVKD. Clones were sequenced by immunoSEQ multiplex PCR, and TCRdb holds only the in-frame ones, with some missing. This repertoire shows 200,000 or so clones, around 80% found once; its top ten account for roughly an eighth. This chain uses TRBV10-3 with TRBJ1-3; D may be TRBD1 (5 bases). The sequence derives from a woman in her 30s in good health and CMV-seropositive. The sample taken for sequencing was PBMCs. Here the CDR3 reads CATQGSGNTIYF. The CDR3 bases are TGTGCCACCCAGGGCTCTGGAAACACCATATATTTT.